This T cell receptor beta chain is drawn from a study of radiation and T cells in renal cell carcinoma. Indicated time point: blood 4 weeks post-SBRT, at nephrectomy. As for treatment: 15 Gy SBRT to primary tumor, nephrectomy 4 weeks later. Blood was sampled at baseline, 2 weeks and 4 weeks after SBRT. Clones were read by immunoSEQ multiplex PCR, and TCRdb kept only the in-frame ones, dropping some. The sample holds fewer than 80,000 clones, around 78% seen once. V was pared by 0 bases and J by 1 base, with 7 bases between. This CDR3 is built from 14 residues. Looked up from germline, CDR1 is SGHAT and CDR2 is FQNNGV.

This clonotype originated in a woman aged 60-75 years with renal cell carcinoma. The chain links TRBV11-2 to TRBJ2-7, with D unresolved. The source was blood, collected from a patient whose treatment included radiotherapy and nephrectomy. This CDR3 is CASSLDRTSYEQYF. CDR3 nucleotides: TGTGCCAGCAGCTTAGACAGGACGTCCTACGAGCAGTACTTC.